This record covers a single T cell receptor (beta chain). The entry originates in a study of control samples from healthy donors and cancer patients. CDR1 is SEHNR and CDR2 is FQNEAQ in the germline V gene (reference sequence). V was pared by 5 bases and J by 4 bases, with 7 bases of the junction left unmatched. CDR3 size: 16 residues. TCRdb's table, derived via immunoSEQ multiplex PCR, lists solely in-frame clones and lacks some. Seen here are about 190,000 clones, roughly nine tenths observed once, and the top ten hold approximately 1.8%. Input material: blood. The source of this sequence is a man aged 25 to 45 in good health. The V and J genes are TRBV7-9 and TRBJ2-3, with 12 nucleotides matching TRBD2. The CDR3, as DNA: TGTGCCAGCAGCGTACTAGCGGGGGGTCAGCCAGATACGCAGTATTTT. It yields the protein CASSVLAGGQPDTQYF.